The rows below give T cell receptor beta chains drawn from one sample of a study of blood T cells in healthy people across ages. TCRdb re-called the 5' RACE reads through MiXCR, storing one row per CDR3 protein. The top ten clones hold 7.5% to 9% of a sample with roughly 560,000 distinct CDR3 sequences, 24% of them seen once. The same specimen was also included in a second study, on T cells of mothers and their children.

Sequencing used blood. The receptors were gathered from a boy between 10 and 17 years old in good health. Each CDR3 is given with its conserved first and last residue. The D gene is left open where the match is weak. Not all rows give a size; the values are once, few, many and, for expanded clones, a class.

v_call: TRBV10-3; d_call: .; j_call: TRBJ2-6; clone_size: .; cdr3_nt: TGTGCCATCAGTGCCTATATCGGGACACAGGATAAACGCTCTGGGGCCAACGTCCTGACTTTC; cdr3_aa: CAISAYIGTQDKRSGANVLTF
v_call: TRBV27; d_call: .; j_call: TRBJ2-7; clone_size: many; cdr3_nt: TGTGCCAGCAGTTCGATCGGAGATTCTCGGTACGAGCAGTACTTC; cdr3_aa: CASSSIGDSRYEQYF
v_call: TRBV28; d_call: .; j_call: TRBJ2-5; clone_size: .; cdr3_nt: TGTGCCAGCAGGGAATGGGCGACAGGGAGGGAGACCCAGTACTTC; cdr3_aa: CASREWATGRETQYF
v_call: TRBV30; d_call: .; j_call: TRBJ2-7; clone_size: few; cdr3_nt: TGTGCCTGGAATGAACAGGACTACGAGCAGTACTTC; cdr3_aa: CAWNEQDYEQYF
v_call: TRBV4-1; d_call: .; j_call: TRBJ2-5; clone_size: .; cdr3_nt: TGCGCCAGCAGCCCTACGGTCCGGGAGACCCAGTACTTC; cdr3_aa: CASSPTVRETQYF
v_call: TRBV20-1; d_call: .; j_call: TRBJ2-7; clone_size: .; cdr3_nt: TGCAGTGCTAGTGGAGATACCTACGAGCAGTACTTC; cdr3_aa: CSASGDTYEQYF
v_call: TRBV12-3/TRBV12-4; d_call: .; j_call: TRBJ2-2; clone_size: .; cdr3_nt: TGTGCCAGCAGTTCGAGGCCGATGAAGAACACCGGGGAGCTGTTTTTT; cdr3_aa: CASSSRPMKNTGELFF
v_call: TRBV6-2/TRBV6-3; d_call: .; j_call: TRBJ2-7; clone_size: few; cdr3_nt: TGTGCCAGCAGTTACTCGACGGGAACTACCTACGAGCAGTACTTC; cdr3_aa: CASSYSTGTTYEQYF
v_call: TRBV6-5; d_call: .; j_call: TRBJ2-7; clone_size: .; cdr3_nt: TGTGCCAGCAGTTACTCTGGAGGGCCAGGTTGGGCGTACGAGCAGTACTTC; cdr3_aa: CASSYSGGPGWAYEQYF
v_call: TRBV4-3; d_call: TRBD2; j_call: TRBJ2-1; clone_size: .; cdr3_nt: TGCGCCAGCAGCCCGGCCCCTAGCGGGAAGGCTTTCTATGAGCAGTTCTTC; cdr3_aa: CASSPAPSGKAFYEQFF
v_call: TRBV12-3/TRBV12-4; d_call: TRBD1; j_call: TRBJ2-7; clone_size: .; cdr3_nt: TGTGCCAGCAGCCCGGACAGGGTCGACAAGCAGTACTTC; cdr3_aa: CASSPDRVDKQYF
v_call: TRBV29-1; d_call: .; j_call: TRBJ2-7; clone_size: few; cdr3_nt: TGCAGCGTTGGCTCCGGGACCACCTACGAGCAGTACTTC; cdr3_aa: CSVGSGTTYEQYF
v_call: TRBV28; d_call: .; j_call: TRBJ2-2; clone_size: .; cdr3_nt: TGTGCCAGCGTGGACAGCCCGAACACCGGGGAGCTGTTTTTT; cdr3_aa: CASVDSPNTGELFF
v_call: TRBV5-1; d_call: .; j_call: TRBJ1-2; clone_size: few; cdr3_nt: TGCGCCAGCAGCTTGGAACAGGCCTATGGCTACACCTTC; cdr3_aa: CASSLEQAYGYTF
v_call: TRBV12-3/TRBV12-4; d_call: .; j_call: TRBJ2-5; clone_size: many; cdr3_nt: TGTGCCAGCAGCCCTCAGGTTGAGACCCAGTACTTC; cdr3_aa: CASSPQVETQYF
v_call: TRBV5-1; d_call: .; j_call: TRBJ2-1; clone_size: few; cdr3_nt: TGCGCCCCGGGTAGGAGCTCCTACAATGAGCAGTTCTTC; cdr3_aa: CAPGRSSYNEQFF
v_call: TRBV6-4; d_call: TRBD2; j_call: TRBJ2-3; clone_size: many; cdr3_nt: TGTGCCAGCAGTGACTCGGCTAGCGGGGGGGCAGATACGCAGTATTTT; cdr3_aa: CASSDSASGGADTQYF
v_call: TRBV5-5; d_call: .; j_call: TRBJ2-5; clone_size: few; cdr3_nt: TGTGCCAGCAGCCCCCGTTTTTCCAATGACGGAGAGACCCAGTACTTC; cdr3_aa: CASSPRFSNDGETQYF
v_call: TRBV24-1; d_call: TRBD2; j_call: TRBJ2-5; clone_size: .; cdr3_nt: TGTGCCACCAGTGATCCGGCGGGGGGCCAAGAGACCCAGTACTTC; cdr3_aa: CATSDPAGGQETQYF
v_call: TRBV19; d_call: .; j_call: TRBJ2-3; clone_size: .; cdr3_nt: TGTGCCAGTAGTATTCAGAGCGGAAGCACAGATACGCAGTATTTT; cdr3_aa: CASSIQSGSTDTQYF
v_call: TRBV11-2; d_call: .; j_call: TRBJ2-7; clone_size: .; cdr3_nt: TGTGCCAGCAGCTTTACAGGGTCTCGTCCGGGCGAGCAGTACTTC; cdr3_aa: CASSFTGSRPGEQYF
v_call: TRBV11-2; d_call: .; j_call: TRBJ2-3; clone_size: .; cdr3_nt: TGTGCCAGCAGCTCCCTACTAGATACGCAGTATTTT; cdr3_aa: CASSSLLDTQYF
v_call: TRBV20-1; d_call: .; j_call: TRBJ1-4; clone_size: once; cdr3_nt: TGCAGTGTAAGAGGGATATATGAAAAACTGTTTTTT; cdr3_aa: CSVRGIYEKLFF
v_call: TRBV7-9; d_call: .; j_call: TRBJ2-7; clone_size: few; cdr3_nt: TGTGCCAGCAGCGACCGGGAACGAATCTACGAGCAGTACTTC; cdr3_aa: CASSDRERIYEQYF
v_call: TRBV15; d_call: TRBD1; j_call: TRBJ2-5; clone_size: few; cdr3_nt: TGTGCCACCAGCTCAGGGACAGGGGGCGAAGAGACCCAGTACTTC; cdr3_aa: CATSSGTGGEETQYF
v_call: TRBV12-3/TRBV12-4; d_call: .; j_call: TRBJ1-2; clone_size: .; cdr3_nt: TGTGCCAGCAGCTCCCAACCCCCCGGGTGGTCTGGCTACACCTTC; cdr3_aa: CASSSQPPGWSGYTF